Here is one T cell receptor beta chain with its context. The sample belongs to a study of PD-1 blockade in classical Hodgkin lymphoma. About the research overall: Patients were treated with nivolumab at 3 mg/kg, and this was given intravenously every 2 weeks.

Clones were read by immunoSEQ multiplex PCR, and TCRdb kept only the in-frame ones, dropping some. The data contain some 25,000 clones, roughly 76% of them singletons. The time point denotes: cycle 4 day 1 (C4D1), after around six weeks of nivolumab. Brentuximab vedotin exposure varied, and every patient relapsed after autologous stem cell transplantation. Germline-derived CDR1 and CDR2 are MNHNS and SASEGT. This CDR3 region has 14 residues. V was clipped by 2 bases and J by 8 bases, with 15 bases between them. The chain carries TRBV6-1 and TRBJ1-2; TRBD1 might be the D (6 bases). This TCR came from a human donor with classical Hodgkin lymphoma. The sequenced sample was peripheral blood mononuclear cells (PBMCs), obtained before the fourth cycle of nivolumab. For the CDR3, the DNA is TGTGCCAGCAGTGAACATGGGGGGCTAGGCGGCTACACCTTC. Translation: CASSEHGGLGGYTF.